Listed here is a single T cell receptor beta chain. It lacks a known antigen. Per-base qualities were not stored, and no clone one base away is much larger. The V end gives up 6 bases and the J end 8 bases, leaving 7 bases in the junction not matched to a gene. Spanning cysteine to phenylalanine, the CDR3 consists of 13 amino acids. Solely the CDR3 DNA is kept, with 39 bases framed from the first base. Reading the germline V gene gives CDR1 SNHLY and CDR2 FYNNEI. Library generation was performed with the immunoSEQ multiplex PCR assay. For the multiplex PCR, a mixture combining 60 forward primers for TCR Vbeta segments and 13 reverse primers for TCR Jbeta segments was used. The CDR3 region of rearranged TCR beta genes was amplified from genomic DNA by a multiplex PCR assay. The amplified TCR beta libraries were sequenced on the Illumina HiSeq System as 87-base-pair reads. In the paper's pipeline: A later analysis counted about 82 million unique TCR beta chains across the 700 or so repertoires, and roughly 9.9 million of these chains were shared by at least two donors. Raw reads were error-corrected and collapsed into unique sequences with a nearest-neighbor algorithm that merged closely related sequences to remove PCR and sequencing errors. V, D and J gene segments were assigned by aligning CDR3 sequences to IMGT reference sequences. For a sequence to be retained, a match of at least six nucleotides was required to both a V gene segment and a J gene segment. A rearrangement counted as productive if the CDR3 had no stop codons and remained in frame with V and J, and every other rearrangement counted as non-productive. Following IMGT convention, CDR3 was defined as the stretch from the second conserved V-encoded cysteine to the conserved J-encoded phenylalanine. Sequences without an unambiguous match to a single V gene segment were excluded from the earlier analysis of a few hundred of the donors. An earlier analysis of a few hundred of the donors classified V segments as functional when productive rearrangements were above 56.7% and as segregating when the standard deviation between donors was above 5%. To diagnose cytomegalovirus status from the catalog of TCR beta chain sequences, a statistical classification framework was built. In a later analysis, V and J genes were assigned by comparing TCR nucleotide sequences against IMGT/GENE-DB human TR gene sequences. The TCRdist pipeline was used in a later analysis to assign CDR3 sequences and most-parsimonious VDJ recombination scenarios. In a later analysis, each TCR beta chain was defined by its CDR3 amino acid sequence together with its V-gene family, and reads lacking a unique V-gene family were excluded. To address suspected cross-contamination and a sequencing artifact, a later analysis removed approximately 600 highly shared, low-generation-probability nucleotide sequences. In a later analysis, a clonal expansion index for each public chain was calculated from normalized within-repertoire ranks of inferred template counts. A later analysis computed generation probabilities with a VDJ recombination model fitted to out-of-frame rearrangements, and checked the results against IGoR. In a later analysis, TCR-TCR, TCR-HLA and TCR-CMV co-occurrence was scored with hypergeometric tests, and a repertoire-size bias correction was applied to TCR pairs. In a later analysis, false discovery rates were estimated by permuting HLA or CMV assignments 20 times. In a later analysis, co-occurring TCRs were grouped using DBSCAN, and TCRdist sequence similarity was added for clustering within HLA-allele-positive subsets. Repertoires with fewer than 30,000 or more than 120,000 public chains were left out of co-occurrence clustering, as were five repertoires with anomalous nucleotide sharing. Sourced from immuneACCESS, this table was stored by TCRdb with only in-frame sequences that have V and J called. A share of the clones is absent; for the studies checked, an unresolved V gene accounts for under half, and the remainder has no known explanation. Clone size and V and J calls were adopted from that table, with D and trimming inferred from the DNA. The sample table shows approximately 98,000 clones, and about 74% are seen once. The ten most abundant clones make up less than 2% of the sample.

This sample was included in a study of cytomegalovirus exposure and HLA in healthy donors (dated by TCRdb to 2017 to 2019). In terms of the full investigation: An earlier analysis of 587 of the donors reported roughly 300 Gb of sequence data and some 120 million unique TCR beta sequences from about 179 million T cells. To decide whether each TCR beta V gene segment behaved as functional or pseudogenic, an earlier analysis of some 600 of the donors relied on high-throughput TCR beta sequencing. Rather than drawing on any new phenotypic data, the later analysis identified candidate immune exposures from TCR beta sequences and the way those sequences occurred across donors. Across approximately 400 genotyped donors of the cohort, an average of 235,054 unique TCR beta nucleotide sequences per donor were sequenced, and approximately 17% of those sequences were non-productive. Genome-wide SNP genotypes for about 60% of the 666 donors were used in a later genetic analysis, which treated that subset as a discovery cohort. The study combined high-throughput TCR immunosequencing, statistical association of individual TCRs with disease status, and machine learning to predict cytomegalovirus infection status. All discovery cohort repertoires had been generated using a single sequencing platform. A later analysis re-examined previously published TCR beta repertoires from more than 650 donors and added high-resolution HLA genotyping to investigate patterns of TCR occurrence. Of the 300 to 500 genotyped donors, 75% to 85% were placed in the genetic ancestry cluster associated with self-reported Caucasian donors. Typing coverage differed by locus: A, B, C, DRB1 and DQB1 were typed in roughly 629-630 donors, DQA1 in approximately 520, DPA1 in 606, and DPB1 in around 490. Besides the first cohort of more than 650 subjects, a separate validation cohort made up of 90 to 150 different subjects was used. An early release covering 550 to 700 HLA-typed donors comprised approximately 290 gigabases of sequencing data and around 85 million unique TCR sequences. The study profiled the T cell repertoires of around 700 subjects by immunosequencing and related them to cytomegalovirus serostatus. Roughly 5 DR-DQ haplotypes were handled as single units for association and clustering because linkage in the cohort was strong. The study was designed to test whether signatures of past pathogen exposure could be identified by cataloging public T cell receptors. Alongside the repertoire data, information on donor age, sex, ethnicity and CMV serostatus was compiled. HLA typing covered class I and class II loci at four-digit resolution.

What the study reported, not specific to this receptor: In a later analysis, HLA-associated TCR beta chains were found to be more clonally expanded and to have lower generation probabilities than equally common non-associated chains. Broadly in line with IMGT annotations, most TCR beta V segments showed up in productive rearrangements about 87% or about 30% of the time in an earlier analysis of about 500 of the donors. Most TCR sequences were observed very rarely across donors, whereas some public TCRs were present in many individuals. The only immune exposure information available for the cohort was CMV serostatus. Correlated functional status among segregating V segments might be attributable to linkage disequilibrium, but an unknown experimental factor could not be ruled out. A cluster of highly shared sequence variants was judged likely to be a technical artifact of the sequencing pipeline. Only TCR beta chains were sequenced in this cohort, and the absence of alpha or paired-chain data limited detectable features. In a later analysis, most CMV-associated TCR beta chains were found to appear HLA-restricted, with HLA associations seemingly driven largely by CMV exposure. HLA typing was unavailable for some donors at each locus, so association tests used only the typed subset. Because the 87-base-pair reads could not distinguish some IMGT-functional V segments, including TRBV6-2 and TRBV6-3, those segments were excluded. According to a later analysis, TCR association rates differed among HLA loci, with DRB1 alleles showing the most associated TCRs and HLA-C alleles showing the fewest. A further reported finding was that TCR beta sequences accurately predicted the HLA-A and HLA-B alleles for most subjects in the first cohort. Because counts were too low, about 15 rarely observed V segments, including chromosome 9 orphons, were left out of the earlier analysis of a few hundred of the donors. Three of the identified cytomegalovirus-associated TCR beta chains were confirmed in vitro to be specific for cytomegalovirus antigens. Presence/absence analyses assumed roughly uniform sequencing depth across donors, an assumption that may not hold. In a later genetic analysis, fewer N-insertions in productive TCRs were reported among donors in an Asian-associated ancestry cluster than the 666-donor mean. A total of some 180 TCR beta chains were listed by the study as associated with cytomegalovirus. Cytomegalovirus status was reported to be diagnosed by the classifier with high specificity and sensitivity in both the original and validation cohorts. The authors suggested that the approach could potentially be generalized to other disease states and immunological phenotypes. When HLA alleles, especially DR and DQ, strongly co-occurred, TCR associations were difficult to assign to individual alleles. A later analysis reported that several top co-occurrence clusters appeared linked to parvovirus B19, influenza, CMV and Epstein-Barr virus. V-gene and J-gene trimming of TCR beta chains was associated with a missense DCLRE1C variant in a later genetic analysis, and the association was replicated in an independent cohort. A later analysis associated 16,951 TCR beta sequences with specific HLA alleles at a false discovery rate of 0.05.

In total, around 600 healthy bone marrow donors made up the cohort. All cohort members were sampled while nominally healthy, although unrecorded immune exposures were likely present. The donor was CMV seronegative and belonged to the group of 320 or so seronegative cohort members. Every donor gave a peripheral blood sample, and the peripheral blood mononuclear cells from that sample were used for TCR beta sequencing. Genomic DNA extraction from the blood cell samples was performed with the Qiagen DNeasy Blood Extraction Kit. Input material: PBMCs. Here the chain combines TRBV2 and TRBJ1-2, with TRBD1 identical over 9 junction bases. This TCR was sampled from a male donor in good health and CMV-seronegative. The sequence in DNA is TGTGCCAGCAGAGAACGGGACAGGGACGGCTACACCTTC. Its protein is CASRERDRDGYTF.